The 23 T cell receptor beta chains below come from one sample, sequenced in a study of beta chain features in type 1 diabetes. Reverse transcription of all isolated RNA meant that expressed TCRB transcripts were sequenced. The method was immunoSEQ multiplex PCR; TCRdb's version includes in-frame clones alone and lacks a portion of them. The table has about 620,000 clones, about a sixth seen once. The sequencing input was naive CD4+ T cells from blood. These receptor sequences come from a man aged 18 to 29 in good health.

The CDR3 sequence is CASSPSRLGYEQYF. The CDR3 DNA reads TGTGCCAGCAGTCCTTCTCGATTGGGATACGAGCAGTACTTC. This rearrangement joins TRBV28 to TRBJ2-7; D unresolved. The ends were cut back, 5 bases at V and 4 bases at J, with 15 bases in the middle. The length of the CDR3 is 14 residues. Germline CDR1 and CDR2: MDHEN and SYDVKM.

The rearrangement joins TRBV28 to TRBJ2-5, with D perhaps being TRBD1 or TRBD2 (6 bases each). Per the germline V gene, CDR1 is MDHEN and CDR2 is SYDVKM. CDR3 length: 15 amino acids. Trimming removed 3 bases from V and 4 bases from J, with 15 bases in between. CDR3 sequence (DNA): TGTGCCAGCAGTTTTTCCGGGGGCATTCGAGAGACCCAGTACTTC. It yields the protein CASSFSGGIRETQYF.

This clone was found a few times. The chain carries TRBV6-6 and TRBJ2-7; unclear D gene. The CDR3 loop spans 12 amino acids. Between the trimmed V and J ends, which lost 4 bases and 5 bases, there was a span of 9 bases. Germline V gene data show CDR1 as MNHNY and CDR2 as SVGAGI (reference sequence). This CDR3 is CASSFNIDEQYF. The CDR3 DNA follows: TGTGCCAGCAGTTTCAACATCGACGAGCAGTACTTC.

This clone came up a few times. J is TRBJ1-1 and V is TRBV27; TRBD1 aligns across 8 bases. Germline V gene data show CDR1 as MNHEY and CDR2 as SMNVEV (reference sequence). V was clipped by 5 bases and J by 3 bases; unmatched bases: 14. The CDR3 runs 17 residues. The CDR3, as DNA: TGTGCCAGCAGTGATAGACAGGGGAAAGGGGAGGACACTGAAGCTTTCTTT. This encodes CASSDRQGKGEDTEAFF.

The sample holds many counts of this clone. The gene calls are TRBV28 and TRBJ2-1; the D call may be TRBD1 or TRBD2 (5 bases each). CDR1 MDHEN and CDR2 SYDVKM come from the germline V gene. The V gene lost 2 bases and the J gene lost 6 bases, with 14 bases spanning the gap. The CDR3 runs to 15 residues. CDR3 in amino acids: CASSLVGTGPNEQFF. CDR3 in DNA: TGTGCCAGCAGTTTAGTCGGGACCGGGCCCAATGAGCAGTTCTTC.

The chain links TRBV7-2 to TRBJ2-7; D might be TRBD1 (6 bases). V was shortened by 4 bases and J by 6 bases, with 16 bases between the two germline ends. CDR3 length equals 14 residues. The germline V gene encodes CDR1 SGHTA and CDR2 FQGNSA. CDR3 protein: CASSSSTMGAEQYF. The CDR3 coding sequence is TGTGCCAGCAGCTCGTCGACAATGGGGGCCGAGCAGTACTTC.

The J gene is TRBJ2-7, the V gene TRBV25-1, with D possibly matching TRBD1 (6 bases). Between the trimmed V and J ends, which lost 7 bases and 6 bases, there was a span of 25 bases. Germline values: CDR1 MGHDK, CDR2 SYGVNS. The CDR3 consists of 16 residues. The CDR3 region is CASTPKPHREGTEQYF. The CDR3 coding sequence is TGTGCCAGCACTCCCAAACCCCACAGGGAAGGAACCGAGCAGTACTTC.

The CDR3 sequence is CSYIVDEMVGSKNIQYF. The CDR3 DNA is TGCAGCTATATTGTTGATGAGATGGTTGGGTCCAAAAACATTCAGTACTTC. V and J are TRBV29-1 and TRBJ2-4; the D is unclear. CDR3 length: 17 residues. From germline, CDR1 is SQVTM and CDR2 ANQGSEA. V lost 8 bases to trimming and J lost 2 bases, with 25 bases between them.

The chain is built from TRBV28 and TRBJ2-1; D gene unclear. This CDR3 is built from 11 residues. V was shortened by 4 bases and J by 10 bases, with 8 bases between the two germline ends. The germline CDR1 and CDR2 sequences are MDHEN and SYDVKM. Here the CDR3 reads CASSSPREQFF. The CDR3 nucleotides read TGTGCCAGCAGTTCCCCTAGGGAGCAGTTCTTC.

A few counts support this clone. The rearrangement links TRBV4-3 to TRBJ2-1, with a tentative D call TRBD1 (6 bases). The V and J ends lost 3 bases and 5 bases respectively, with 8 bases between them. Germline V gene data show CDR1 as LGHNA and CDR2 as YSLEER. The CDR3 extends over 13 amino acids. CDR3 bases: TGCGCCAGCAGCCATAACAGGGACAATGAGCAGTTCTTC. This codes for CASSHNRDNEQFF.

The V call is TRBV14, the J call TRBJ1-1; 12 bases align to TRBD1. J lost 11 bases, V lost 1 base, and 8 bases had no gene match. Germline lookup yields CDR1 SGHDN and CDR2 FVKESK. This CDR3 has 15 residues. The CDR3: CASSQVQGQGASAFF. The DNA of the CDR3 is TGTGCCAGCAGCCAAGTGCAGGGACAGGGGGCTTCGGCTTTCTTT.

The rearrangement joins TRBV2 to TRBJ1-5; D is uncertain. Between the trimmed V and J ends, which lost 4 bases and 6 bases, there was a span of 10 bases. The CDR3 has 13 amino acids. The germline V gene encodes CDR1 SNHLY and CDR2 FYNNEI. CDR3 loop: CASSVVGSQPQHF. CDR3 in DNA: TGTGCCAGCAGTGTAGTGGGGAGTCAGCCCCAGCATTTT.

The chain employs TRBV5-4 and TRBJ1-1; D remains unclear. Germline CDR1 reads SGHNT; CDR2 reads YYREEE (reference sequence). The V and J ends lost 4 bases and 8 bases respectively, with 15 bases between them. This CDR3 has 13 residues. CDR3 protein: CASSRTNLLEAFF. CDR3 DNA sequence: TGTGCCAGCAGCCGGACGAATTTGTTGGAAGCTTTCTTT.

Only a few counts were recorded for this clone. This chain connects TRBV4-3 to TRBJ1-2; 7 bases agree with TRBD1. Germline CDR1 LGHNA, CDR2 YSLEER. With V trimmed by 0 bases and J by 2 bases, 9 bases remained unmatched. This CDR3 is built from 17 residues. The CDR3 DNA reads TGCGCCAGCAGCCAAGACTTTAGGGGGCTGTCGAACTATGGCTACACCTTC. As protein: CASSQDFRGLSNYGYTF.

This rearrangement joins TRBV7-2 to TRBJ2-1, with D possibly TRBD2 on 6 matching bases. V gave up 2 bases and J gave up 7 bases, with 9 bases separating them. This CDR3 is built from 13 residues. CDR1 SGHTA and CDR2 FQGNSA come from the germline V gene. CDR3 loop: CASSLFRGNEQFF. For the CDR3, the DNA is TGTGCCAGCAGCTTATTCCGGGGGAATGAGCAGTTCTTC. Using reference TRBV7-2 and TRBJ2-1 for the parts outside the CDR3, the full variable domain is GAGVSQSPSNKVTEKGKDVELRCDPISGHTALYWYRQSLGQGLEFLIYFQGNSAPDKSGLPSDRFSAERTGGSVSTLTIQRTQQEDSAVYLCASSLFRGNEQFFGPGTRLTVL.

This clone was seen only a few times. This chain links TRBV20-1 with TRBJ1-2; D call uncertain. From germline, CDR1 is DFQATT and CDR2 SNEGSKA (reference sequence). Trimming shortened V by 0 bases and J by 7 bases, and 6 bases separated the two germline ends. The CDR3 spans 11 residues. CDR3 sequence reads: CSARDNSGYTF. CDR3 DNA sequence: TGCAGTGCTAGAGATAATAGTGGCTACACCTTC.

There are a few counts of this clone. The chain is built from TRBV5-1 and TRBJ2-7; 7 bases align to TRBD1. The V segment lost 6 bases and the J segment 4 bases; nucleotides outside the gene matches: 7. In germline, CDR1 is SGHRS, CDR2 YFSETQ. This CDR3 spans 13 amino acids. CDR3 protein: CASKGTAKYEQYF. Here the CDR3 DNA reads TGCGCCAGCAAGGGGACAGCGAAATACGAGCAGTACTTC.

V usage is TRBV6-1 and J usage is TRBJ1-5; D is unresolved. V was shortened by 0 bases and J by 0 bases, with 9 bases between the two germline ends. Germline V lookup: CDR1 MNHNS, CDR2 SASEGT. This CDR3 comprises 16 residues. CDR3 protein: CASSEASLHSNQPQHF. The CDR3 DNA is TGTGCCAGCAGTGAAGCCAGCCTCCATAGCAATCAGCCCCAGCATTTT.

This clone appeared a few times. The chain couples TRBV4-3 to TRBJ2-3; 10 nucleotides line up with TRBD2. This CDR3 spans 17 amino acids. The V gene end was trimmed by 1 base and the J gene end by 2 bases; junction bases not matched to a gene: 6. Germline V gene data show CDR1 as LGHNA and CDR2 as YSLEER. The CDR3 protein is CASSQANSGRPTDTQYF. In DNA form, the CDR3 reads TGCGCCAGCAGCCAAGCAAATAGCGGGAGGCCCACAGATACGCAGTATTTT.

The V and J genes are TRBV7-3 and TRBJ2-2; D uncertain. Between the trimmed V and J ends, which lost 5 bases and 10 bases, there was a span of 11 bases. The CDR3 runs 12 residues. CDR1 and CDR2 (germline): SGHTA, FQGTGA. CDR3 DNA sequence: TGTGCCAGCAGCCGCCGGAATGAGGAGCTGTTTTTT. Its translation: CASSRRNEELFF.

This sequence joins TRBV7-2 and TRBJ1-2; TRBD1 matches 9 bases. The J segment lost 5 bases and the V segment lost 5 bases, leaving 9 bases of the junction unmatched. In germline, CDR1 is SGHTA, CDR2 FQGNSA. The CDR3 totals 15 residues. CDR3 region: CASSSWTGAGYGYTF. The CDR3 bases are TGTGCCAGCAGCAGCTGGACAGGGGCAGGGTATGGCTACACCTTC.

The rearrangement links TRBV19 to TRBJ1-5; 12 bases line up with TRBD1. V was clipped by 10 bases and J by 6 bases; unmatched bases: 7. Germline V gene data show CDR1 as LNHDA and CDR2 as SQIVND (reference sequence). The CDR3 is 14 residues long. The CDR3 bases are TGTGCCACCTCCGGGACAGGGGGCCTTCAGCCCCAGCATTTT. It translates to CATSGTGGLQPQHF.

The V call is TRBV4-3, the J call TRBJ2-1; D unclear. The V end lost 2 bases, the J end lost 8 bases, and 16 bases lay between the germline ends. Per germline, CDR1 LGHNA and CDR2 YSLEER. This CDR3 spans 15 amino acids. The chain's CDR3 is CASSQHDRGFDEQFF. CDR3 coding DNA: TGCGCCAGCAGCCAACATGATAGAGGTTTCGATGAGCAGTTCTTC.